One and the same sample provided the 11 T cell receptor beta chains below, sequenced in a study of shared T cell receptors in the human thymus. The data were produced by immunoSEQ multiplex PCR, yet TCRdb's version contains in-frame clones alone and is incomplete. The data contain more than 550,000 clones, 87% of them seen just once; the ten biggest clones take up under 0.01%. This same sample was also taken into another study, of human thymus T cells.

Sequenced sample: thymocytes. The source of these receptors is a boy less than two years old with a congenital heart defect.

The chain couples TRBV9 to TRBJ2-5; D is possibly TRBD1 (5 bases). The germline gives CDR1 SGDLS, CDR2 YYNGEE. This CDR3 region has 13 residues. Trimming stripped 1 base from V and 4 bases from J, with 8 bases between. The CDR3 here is CASSVSQGETQYF. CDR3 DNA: TGTGCCAGCAGCGTATCTCAGGGAGAGACCCAGTACTTC.

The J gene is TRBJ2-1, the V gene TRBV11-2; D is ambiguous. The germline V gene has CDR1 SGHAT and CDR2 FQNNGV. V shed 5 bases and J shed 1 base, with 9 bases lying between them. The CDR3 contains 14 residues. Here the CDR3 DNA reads TGTGCCAGCAGCCCCCCCAGGTCCTACAATGAGCAGTTCTTC. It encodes CASSPPRSYNEQFF.

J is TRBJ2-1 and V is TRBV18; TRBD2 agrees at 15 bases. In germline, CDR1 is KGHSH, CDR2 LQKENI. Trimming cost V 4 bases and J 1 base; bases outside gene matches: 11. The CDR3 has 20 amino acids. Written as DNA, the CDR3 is TGTGCCAGCTCACTGGTTTTTTTCGGACTAGCGGGGGGGTCCTACAATGAGCAGTTCTTC. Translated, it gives CASSLVFFGLAGGSYNEQFF.

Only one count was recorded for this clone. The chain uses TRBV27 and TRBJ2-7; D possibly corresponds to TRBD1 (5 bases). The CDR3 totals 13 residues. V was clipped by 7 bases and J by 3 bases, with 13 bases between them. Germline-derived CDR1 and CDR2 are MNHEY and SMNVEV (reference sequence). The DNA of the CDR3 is TGTGCCAGCAAACCCAGGGTCGGCTACGAGCAGTACTTC. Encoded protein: CASKPRVGYEQYF.

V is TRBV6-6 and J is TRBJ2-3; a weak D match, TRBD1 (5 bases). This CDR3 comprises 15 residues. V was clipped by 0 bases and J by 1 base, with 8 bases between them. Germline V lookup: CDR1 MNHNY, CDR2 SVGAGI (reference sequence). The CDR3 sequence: CASSYSSRGTDTQYF. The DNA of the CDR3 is TGTGCCAGCAGTTACTCGTCCAGGGGCACAGATACGCAGTATTTT.

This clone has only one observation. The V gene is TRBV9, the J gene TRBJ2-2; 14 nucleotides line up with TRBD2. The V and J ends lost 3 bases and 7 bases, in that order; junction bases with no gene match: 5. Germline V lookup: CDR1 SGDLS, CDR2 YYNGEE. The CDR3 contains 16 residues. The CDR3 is CASSGTSGRSGGELFF. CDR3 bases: TGTGCCAGCAGCGGGACTAGCGGGAGGTCGGGCGGGGAGCTGTTTTTT.

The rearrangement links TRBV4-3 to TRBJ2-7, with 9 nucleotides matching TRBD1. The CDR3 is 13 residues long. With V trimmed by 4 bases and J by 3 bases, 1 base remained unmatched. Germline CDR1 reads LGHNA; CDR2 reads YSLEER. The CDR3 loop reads CASSLDRGYEQYF. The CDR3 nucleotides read TGCGCCAGCAGCCTGGACAGGGGCTACGAGCAGTACTTC.

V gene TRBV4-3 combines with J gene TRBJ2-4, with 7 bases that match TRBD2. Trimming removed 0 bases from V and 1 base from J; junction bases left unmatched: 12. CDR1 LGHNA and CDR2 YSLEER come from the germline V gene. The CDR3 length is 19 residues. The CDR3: CASSQDIFEGGPAKNIQYF. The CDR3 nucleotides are TGCGCCAGCAGCCAAGATATATTTGAGGGAGGGCCGGCCAAAAACATTCAGTACTTC.

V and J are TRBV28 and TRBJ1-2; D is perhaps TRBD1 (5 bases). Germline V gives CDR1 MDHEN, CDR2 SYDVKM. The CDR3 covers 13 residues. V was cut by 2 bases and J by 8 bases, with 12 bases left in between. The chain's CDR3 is CASSLRAGRGYTF. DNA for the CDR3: TGTGCCAGCAGTTTAAGGGCAGGGCGCGGCTACACCTTC.

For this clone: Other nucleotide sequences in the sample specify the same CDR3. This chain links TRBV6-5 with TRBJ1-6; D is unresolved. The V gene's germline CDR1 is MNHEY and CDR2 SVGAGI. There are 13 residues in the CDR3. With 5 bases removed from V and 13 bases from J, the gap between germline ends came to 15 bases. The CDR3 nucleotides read TGTGCCAGCAGTCCCCGTTTTAGATCCCCCCTCCACTTT. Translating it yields CASSPRFRSPLHF.

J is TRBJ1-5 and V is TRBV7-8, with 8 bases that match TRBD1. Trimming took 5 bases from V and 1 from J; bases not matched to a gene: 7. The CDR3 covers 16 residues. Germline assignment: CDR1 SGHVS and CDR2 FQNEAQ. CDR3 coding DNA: TGTGCCAGCAGCCCCCCAGGGGGCGGAAGCAATCAGCCCCAGCATTTT. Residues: CASSPPGGGSNQPQHF.